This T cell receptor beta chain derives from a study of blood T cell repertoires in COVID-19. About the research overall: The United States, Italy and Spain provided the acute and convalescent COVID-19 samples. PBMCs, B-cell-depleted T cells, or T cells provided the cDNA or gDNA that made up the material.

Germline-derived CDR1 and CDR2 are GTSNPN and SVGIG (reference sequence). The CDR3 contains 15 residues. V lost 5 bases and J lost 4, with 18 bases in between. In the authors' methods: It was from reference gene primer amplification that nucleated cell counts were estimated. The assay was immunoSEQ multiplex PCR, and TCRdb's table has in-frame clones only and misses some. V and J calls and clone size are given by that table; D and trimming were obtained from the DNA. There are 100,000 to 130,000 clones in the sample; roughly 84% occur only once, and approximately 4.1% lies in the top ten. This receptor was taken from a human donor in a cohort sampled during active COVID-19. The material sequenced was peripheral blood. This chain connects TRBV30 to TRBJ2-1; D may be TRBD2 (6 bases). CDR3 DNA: TGTGCCTGGGGGCCCGCGGAGGGTGGTTACAATGAGCAGTTCTTC. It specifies CAWGPAEGGYNEQFF.